The rows below give T cell receptor beta chains drawn from one sample of a study of blood T cell repertoires in COVID-19. Clones were read by immunoSEQ multiplex PCR, and TCRdb kept only the in-frame ones, dropping some. This sample yields about 170,000 clones, of which roughly 86% are seen a single time; around 2.7% belongs to the top ten. The sample consisted of peripheral blood. Every receptor here comes from a woman aged 80 or over with COVID-19, enrolled during active disease. The CDR3 runs from the conserved cysteine through the conserved F or W.

J gene: TRBJ1-5
V gene: TRBV28
CDR3 protein: CASSLLGTGGIQPQHF

J gene: TRBJ1-5
V gene: TRBV6-6
CDR3 protein: CASSFNSNQPQHF

J gene: TRBJ2-3
V gene: TRBV7-2
CDR3 protein: CASSRMQVDTQYF

J gene: TRBJ1-2
V gene: TRBV28
CDR3 protein: CASRGIRAGGDYGYTF

J gene: TRBJ1-1
V gene: TRBV27
CDR3 protein: CASSLRTENTEAFF

J gene: TRBJ2-3
V gene: TRBV2
CDR3 protein: CASSLTDTQYF

J gene: TRBJ1-3
V gene: TRBV5-1
CDR3 protein: CASTQSGGRNTIYF

J gene: TRBJ2-5
V gene: TRBV11-1
CDR3 protein: CASTKDGTSGSRTQYF

J gene: TRBJ2-3
V gene: TRBV5-1
CDR3 protein: CASSVVGPPDTQYF

J gene: TRBJ2-3
V gene: TRBV11-2
CDR3 protein: CASSLEPRRRADTQYF

J gene: TRBJ1-6
V gene: TRBV3-1/TRBV3-2
CDR3 protein: CASSQGQGSYSPLHF

J gene: TRBJ2-2
V gene: TRBV5-1
CDR3 protein: CASSLGHRNTGELFF

J gene: TRBJ2-6
V gene: TRBV5-1
CDR3 protein: CASSLEHGANVLTF

J gene: TRBJ2-7
V gene: TRBV5-1
CDR3 protein: CASSPRDIRTYEQYF

J gene: TRBJ2-5
V gene: TRBV19
CDR3 protein: CASSIGREQETQYF

J gene: TRBJ2-4
V gene: TRBV2
CDR3 protein: CASTREDIQYF

J gene: TRBJ2-3
V gene: TRBV18
CDR3 protein: CASSPGTNTDTQYF

J gene: TRBJ2-4
V gene: TRBV6-5
CDR3 protein: CASSRQGIKNIQYF

J gene: TRBJ2-3
V gene: TRBV29-1
CDR3 protein: CSVYLSGRADTQYF

J gene: TRBJ2-7
V gene: TRBV19
CDR3 protein: CASSISISIHEQYF

J gene: TRBJ1-2
V gene: TRBV19
CDR3 protein: CASSISGQGIYGYTF

J gene: TRBJ2-5
V gene: TRBV5-4
CDR3 protein: CASSLSGQQETQYF